This T cell receptor (beta chain) is drawn from a study of blood T cell repertoires in COVID-19. About the research overall: Both acute and convalescent COVID-19 samples were obtained from the United States, Italy and Spain. Sources were T cells, B-cell-depleted T cells, or PBMCs; the material itself was cDNA or gDNA.

Original methodology: By means of reference gene primer amplification, nucleated cell counts were estimated. Produced via immunoSEQ multiplex PCR; TCRdb's table is partial and in-frame only. That table supplies the V and J calls and clone size; D and trimming were determined from the DNA. Of fewer than 150,000 clones listed, 75% to 90% are singletons. V shed 1 base and J 2 bases; nucleotides not matched to a gene: 5. The CDR3 extends over 15 amino acids. From germline, CDR1 is LNHDA and CDR2 SQIVND (reference sequence). The chain carries TRBV19 and TRBJ2-7; 7 bases match TRBD1. This sequence was found in a woman older than 75 with acute or convalescent COVID-19. Source material: peripheral blood. Here the CDR3 reads CASSIGPGQTYEQYF. The DNA of the CDR3 is TGTGCCAGTAGTATAGGCCCGGGACAGACCTACGAGCAGTACTTC.